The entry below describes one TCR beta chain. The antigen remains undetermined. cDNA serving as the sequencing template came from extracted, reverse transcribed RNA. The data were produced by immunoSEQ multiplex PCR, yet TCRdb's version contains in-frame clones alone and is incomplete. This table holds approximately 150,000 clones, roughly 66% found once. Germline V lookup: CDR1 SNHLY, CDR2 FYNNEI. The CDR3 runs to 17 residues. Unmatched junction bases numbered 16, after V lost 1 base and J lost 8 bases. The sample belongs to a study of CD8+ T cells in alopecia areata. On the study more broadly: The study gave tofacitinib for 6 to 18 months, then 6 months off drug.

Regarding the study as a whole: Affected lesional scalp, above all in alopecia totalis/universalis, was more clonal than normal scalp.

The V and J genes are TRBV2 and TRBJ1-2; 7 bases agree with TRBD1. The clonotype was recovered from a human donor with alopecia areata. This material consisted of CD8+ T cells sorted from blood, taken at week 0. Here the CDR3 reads CASSEGHGTDLGGGYTF. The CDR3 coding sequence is TGTGCCAGCAGTGAAGGACACGGGACAGACCTAGGTGGGGGCTACACCTTC.